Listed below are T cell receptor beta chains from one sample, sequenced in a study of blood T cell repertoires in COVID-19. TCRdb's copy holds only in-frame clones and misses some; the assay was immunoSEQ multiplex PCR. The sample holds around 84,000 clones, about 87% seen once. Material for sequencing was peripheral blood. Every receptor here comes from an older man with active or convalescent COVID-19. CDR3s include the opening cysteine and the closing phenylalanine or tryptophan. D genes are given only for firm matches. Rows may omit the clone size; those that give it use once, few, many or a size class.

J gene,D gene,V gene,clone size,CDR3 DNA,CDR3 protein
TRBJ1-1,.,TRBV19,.,TGTGCCAGTAGTCCCCAGTTGGACTTAGAAGCTTTCTTT,CASSPQLDLEAFF
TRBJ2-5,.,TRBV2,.,TGTGCCAGCAGGACCGGGTTTCGAGAGACCCAGTACTTC,CASRTGFRETQYF
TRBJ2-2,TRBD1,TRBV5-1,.,TGCGCCAGCAGTGGTGACAGGGAAGCCGGGGAGCTGTTTTTT,CASSGDREAGELFF
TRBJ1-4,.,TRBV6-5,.,TGTGCCAGCAGAACAGAGGAAAAACTGTTTTTT,CASRTEEKLFF
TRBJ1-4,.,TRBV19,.,TGTGCCAGTAAACCATATTCGGTCGACAGGAGTGAAAAACTGTTTTTT,CASKPYSVDRSEKLFF
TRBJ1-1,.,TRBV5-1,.,TGCGCCAGCAGCCAGGCCCTGAACACTGAAGCTTTCTTT,CASSQALNTEAFF
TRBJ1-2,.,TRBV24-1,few,TGTGCCACCAGTGAAGGGAACGTAGCGGGCTACACCTTC,CATSEGNVAGYTF
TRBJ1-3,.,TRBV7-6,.,TGTGCCAGCAGCTTAGGACCCGGGAGCTCTGGAAACACCATATATTTT,CASSLGPGSSGNTIYF
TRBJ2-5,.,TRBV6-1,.,TGTGCCAGCAGTGAATTTAACGGGCAAGAGACCCAGTACTTC,CASSEFNGQETQYF
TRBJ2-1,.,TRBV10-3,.,TGTGCCATCAGTGACGGCCAGGGTTTGGGTGAGCAGTTCTTC,CAISDGQGLGEQFF
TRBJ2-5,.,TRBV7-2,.,TGTGCCAGCAGCTTAGGATCGGTTCAAGAGACCCAGTACTTC,CASSLGSVQETQYF
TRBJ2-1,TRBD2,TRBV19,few,TGTGCCAGTAGTATAGTGGGGACTAGGGCCTACAATGAGCAGTTCTTC,CASSIVGTRAYNEQFF
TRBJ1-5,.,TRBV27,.,TGTGCCAGCAGTTTATTGGCAGGGGTCGGTCAGCCCCAGCATTTT,CASSLLAGVGQPQHF
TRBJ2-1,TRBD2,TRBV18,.,TGTGCCAGCTCACGGACTAGCGGGAGGGATGAGCAGTTCTTC,CASSRTSGRDEQFF
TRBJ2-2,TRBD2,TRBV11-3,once,TGTGCCATTCAGGGGACTAGCGGGAGGGTAGGAACCGGGGAGCTGTTTTTT,CAIQGTSGRVGTGELFF
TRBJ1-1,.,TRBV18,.,TGTGCCAGCTCACCACAGGGGTCGAACACTGAAGCTTTCTTT,CASSPQGSNTEAFF
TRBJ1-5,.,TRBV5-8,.,TGTGCCAGCAGCTTGAACAGACCCAATAGCAATCAGCCCCAGCATTTT,CASSLNRPNSNQPQHF
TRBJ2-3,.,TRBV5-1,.,TGCGCCAGCAGCTTTGGGGGCGTCACAGATACGCAGTATTTT,CASSFGGVTDTQYF
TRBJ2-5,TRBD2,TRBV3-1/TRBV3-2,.,TGTGCCAGCTGCCCTCGGGGGGGATGGGAGACCCAGTACTTC,CASCPRGGWETQYF
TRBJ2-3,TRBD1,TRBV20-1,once,TGCAGTGCTAGTCACAGGGGAGTCACAGATACGCAGTATTTT,CSASHRGVTDTQYF
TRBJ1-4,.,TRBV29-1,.,TGCAGCGGCGCACAGGGAACTAATGAAAAACTGTTTTTT,CSGAQGTNEKLFF
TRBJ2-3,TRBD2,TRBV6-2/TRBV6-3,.,TGTGCCAGCAGCTCTAGCGGGAGAACAGATACGCAGTATTTT,CASSSSGRTDTQYF
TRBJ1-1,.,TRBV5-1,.,TGCGCCAGCAGCTTGTTGCCAGGTCGGAACACTGAAGCTTTCTTT,CASSLLPGRNTEAFF
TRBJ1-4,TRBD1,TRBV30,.,TGTGCCTGGAAGGGACAGGGGGTAACTAATGAAAAACTGTTTTTT,CAWKGQGVTNEKLFF
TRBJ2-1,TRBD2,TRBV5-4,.,TGTGCCAGCAGGAATAGCGGGGGCTCCTACAATGAGCAGTTCTTC,CASRNSGGSYNEQFF
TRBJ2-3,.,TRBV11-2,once,TGTGCCAGCAGCCCCCGTGTTGGCGGAGGTACGCAGTATTTT,CASSPRVGGGTQYF
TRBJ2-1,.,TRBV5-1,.,TGCGCCAGCAGCTTGGCAGGGTGGGCCTACAATGAGCAGTTCTTC,CASSLAGWAYNEQFF
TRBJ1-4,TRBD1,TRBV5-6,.,TGTGCCAGCAGCTTCACAGGGGGTGGTGAAAAACTGTTTTTT,CASSFTGGGEKLFF
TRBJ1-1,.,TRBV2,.,TGTGCCAGCAGTCCCTCAGTTGGAGCTTTCTTT,CASSPSVGAFF
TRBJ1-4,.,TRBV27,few,TGTGCCAGCAGTGGAGTCACAGGTCTGTTTTTT,CASSGVTGLFF
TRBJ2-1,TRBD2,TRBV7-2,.,TGTGCCAGCAGCTCACTAGCGGGCTCCTGGGGTGAGCAGTTCTTC,CASSSLAGSWGEQFF
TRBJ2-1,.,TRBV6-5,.,TGTGCCAGCAGTAAAATCACAGCCAATGAGCAGTTCTTC,CASSKITANEQFF
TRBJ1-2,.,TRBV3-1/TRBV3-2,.,TGTGCCAGCAGCCGCCAGGACAGTCTCTATGGCTACACCTTC,CASSRQDSLYGYTF
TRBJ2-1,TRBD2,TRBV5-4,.,TGTGCCAGCAGCTTTTTGGGCGGGGGGGCCTCTGAGCAGTTCTTC,CASSFLGGGASEQFF
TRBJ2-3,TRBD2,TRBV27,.,TGTGCCAGCAGTCAATCCACTAGCGGGTTCCGCACAGATACGCAGTATTTT,CASSQSTSGFRTDTQYF
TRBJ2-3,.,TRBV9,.,TGTGCCAGCAAGCTAGTGTTAGATACGCAGTATTTT,CASKLVLDTQYF
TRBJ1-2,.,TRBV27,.,TGTGCCAGCAGTCCGAGACAGCTAGCTAACTATGGCTACACCTTC,CASSPRQLANYGYTF
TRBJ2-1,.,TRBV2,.,TGTGCCAGCAGCGAGACAGGACCACGCTACAATGAGCAGTTCTTC,CASSETGPRYNEQFF
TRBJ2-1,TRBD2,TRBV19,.,TGTGCCAGTAGCTCCTCTAGCGGGAGGACCTACAATGAGCAGTTCTTC,CASSSSSGRTYNEQFF
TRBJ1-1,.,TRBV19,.,TGTGCCAGTAGTAGCTCCGGGGAAGCGACTGAAGCTTTCTTT,CASSSSGEATEAFF
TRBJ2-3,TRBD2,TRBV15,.,TGTGCCACCAGCAGAGAGACTAGCGGTTCAGGTTTGGATACGCAGTATTTT,CATSRETSGSGLDTQYF
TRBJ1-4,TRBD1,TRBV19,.,TGTGCCAGTAGTCAAATCGACAGGGGGCCTTATGAACTGTTTTTT,CASSQIDRGPYELFF
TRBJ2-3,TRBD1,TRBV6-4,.,TGTGCCAGCAGTGACGGACAGGGAAGGTCAGATACGCAGTATTTT,CASSDGQGRSDTQYF
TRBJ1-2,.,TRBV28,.,TGTGCCAGCAGTTTATCCTGGGGGGGCTATGGCTACACCTTC,CASSLSWGGYGYTF
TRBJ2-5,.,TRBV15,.,TGTGCCACCAGCAGACTCGGACAGCGAGAGACCCAGTACTTC,CATSRLGQRETQYF
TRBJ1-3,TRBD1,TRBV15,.,TGTGCCACCAGGAGCCAGGGGGCCGGTACTGGAAACACCATATATTTT,CATRSQGAGTGNTIYF
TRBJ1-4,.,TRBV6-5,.,TGTGCCAGCAGTTACGTAGCAGTGGATGAAAAACTGTTTTTT,CASSYVAVDEKLFF
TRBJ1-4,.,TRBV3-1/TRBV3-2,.,TGTGCCAGCAGCCAAGAGGGAACAGGGCCTAAACTGTTTTTT,CASSQEGTGPKLFF
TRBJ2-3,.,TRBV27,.,TGTGCCAGCAGGCGCGCAGGGGGCACAGATACGCAGTATTTT,CASRRAGGTDTQYF
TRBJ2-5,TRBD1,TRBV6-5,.,TGTGCCAGCAGGAACAGGGGCCAAGAGACCCAGTACTTC,CASRNRGQETQYF
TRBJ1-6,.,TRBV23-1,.,TGCGCCAGCAGCTTTTCAGAGGATTCACCCCTCCACTTT,CASSFSEDSPLHF
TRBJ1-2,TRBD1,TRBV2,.,TGTGCCAGCAGTGAAAGGACAGGAGCCTACTATGGCTACACCTTC,CASSERTGAYYGYTF
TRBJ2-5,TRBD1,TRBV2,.,TGTGCCAGCACCACCGGGACAGGGGGCGAGACCCAGTACTTC,CASTTGTGGETQYF
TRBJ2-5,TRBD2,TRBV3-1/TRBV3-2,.,TGTGCCAGCAGCCAAGAGGCTAGCGGGGGCACCCCGAAGTACTTC,CASSQEASGGTPKYF
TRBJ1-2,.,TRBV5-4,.,TGTGCCAGCAGCTTGTTATCGCAGGGCGGAAGGGACTATGGCTACACCTTC,CASSLLSQGGRDYGYTF
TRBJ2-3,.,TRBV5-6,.,TGTGCCAGCAGCTTGGGGAGTCGATCACATACGCAGTATTTT,CASSLGSRSHTQYF
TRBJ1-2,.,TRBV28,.,TGTGCCAGCAGCGGGGGGGGAGGACGGAAGATCTATGGCTACACCTTC,CASSGGGGRKIYGYTF
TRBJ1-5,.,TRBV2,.,TGTGCCAGCAGGACAGGTGGACGGAATCAGCCCCAGCATTTT,CASRTGGRNQPQHF
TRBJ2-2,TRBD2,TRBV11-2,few,TGTGCCAGCAGCATTACTAGCGGGGTCACCGGGGAGCTGTTTTTT,CASSITSGVTGELFF